These 15 T cell receptor beta chains were all obtained from the same sample, sequenced in a study of cytomegalovirus exposure and HLA in healthy donors (dated by TCRdb to about 2017). The library was obtained by the immunoSEQ multiplex PCR assay. For the multiplex PCR, a mixture combining 60 forward primers for TCR Vbeta segments and 13 reverse primers for TCR Jbeta segments was used. This immuneACCESS table, as held by TCRdb, lists in-frame sequences with V and J called but not all clones. Of the missing ones, under half trace to an unresolved V gene in checked studies; the others have no known cause. The sample yields fewer than 150,000 clones; approximately 80% were counted once. The ten largest clonotypes hold nearly 5% of the sample. The sequenced material came from PBMCs. The origin of the receptors is a woman aged 45-65 years in good health and CMV-seronegative.

The gene calls are TRBV6-1 and TRBJ2-7; D not resolved. CDR1 is MNHNS, CDR2 SASEGT, per germline. There are 13 residues in the CDR3. Trimming took off 10 bases at V and 2 bases at J, with 15 bases between the two ends. CDR3: CATSAGVTYEQYF. CDR3 DNA sequence: TGTGCCACCTCTGCTGGAGTAACCTACGAGCAGTACTTC.

The chain joins TRBV7-2 to TRBJ1-6, with 9 bases fitting TRBD1. This CDR3 contains 15 residues. The trim removed 3 bases at V and 7 bases at J, leaving 4 bases unmatched. In germline, CDR1 is SGHTA, CDR2 FQGNSA. The CDR3: CASSLNRGLNSPLHF. Here the CDR3 DNA reads TGTGCCAGCAGCTTGAACAGGGGGCTCAATTCACCCCTCCACTTT.

The CDR3 here is CASSSSGTGIYGYTF. The CDR3 nucleotides read TGTGCCAGCAGCTCATCCGGGACAGGGATCTATGGCTACACCTTC. The chain couples TRBV5-4 to TRBJ1-2, with 9 nucleotides matching TRBD1. The CDR3 loop spans 15 amino acids. Germline-derived CDR1 and CDR2 are SGHNT and YYREEE (reference sequence). Trimming took 3 bases from V and 4 from J; bases not matched to a gene: 7.

There are a few counts of this clone. J is TRBJ1-6 and V is TRBV19; no clear D gene. V lost 5 bases and J 10 bases, leaving 12 bases between the germline ends. The CDR3 covers 13 residues. CDR1 is LNHDA and CDR2 is SQIVND in the germline V gene (reference sequence). Here the CDR3 DNA reads TGTGCCAGTAGTTCCGAACACCGATCACCCCTCCACTTT. It is translated as CASSSEHRSPLHF.

This clone appeared a single time. The rearrangement joins TRBV2 to TRBJ2-3; a possible D gene is TRBD1 (6 bases). Germline V gene lookup returns CDR1 SNHLY and CDR2 FYNNEI. V lost 10 bases, J lost 2 bases, and 10 bases lay in between. This CDR3 is built from 12 residues. CDR3 loop: CATRDNTDTQYF. The CDR3 DNA is TGTGCCACCAGGGACAACACAGATACGCAGTATTTT.

The CDR3 nucleotides are TGTGCCACCGCGGAGTTAACTGGGGCCAACGTCCTGACTTTC. Amino acids: CATAELTGANVLTF. The rearrangement joins TRBV19 to TRBJ2-6; D ambiguous. Per the germline V gene, CDR1 is LNHDA and CDR2 is SQIVND (reference sequence). The CDR3 has 14 residues. The germline V and J ends were trimmed by 10 bases and 2 bases, with 12 bases remaining between them.

The V call is TRBV5-4, the J call TRBJ1-6; possibly TRBD1 for D (5 bases). The CDR3 runs to 15 residues. Trimming stripped 4 bases from V and 7 bases from J, with 15 bases between. Germline CDR1 is SGHNT and CDR2 is YYREEE (reference sequence). The CDR3 sequence: CASSPQGRANSPLHF. The CDR3 coding sequence is TGTGCCAGCAGCCCCCAGGGTAGAGCCAATTCACCCCTCCACTTT.

J is TRBJ2-5 and V is TRBV7-2, with 10 nucleotides matching TRBD1. V trimming: 5 bases; J trimming: 5 bases; junction bases outside the gene matches: 8. This CDR3 region has 15 residues. Germline V gene sequence: CDR1 SGHTA, CDR2 FQGNSA. The CDR3 DNA reads TGTGCCAGCAGCACCCGGGACAGGGGCGCGGAGACCCAGTACTTC. Translation: CASSTRDRGAETQYF.

V and J are TRBV9 and TRBJ2-7; 13 bases are a match to TRBD2. Trimming removed 2 bases from V and 2 bases from J; junction bases left unmatched: 4. CDR1 and CDR2 from the germline V gene are SGDLS and YYNGEE. There are 16 residues in the CDR3. CDR3 sequence (DNA): TGTGCCAGCAGCGTGGGGACTAGCGGGGACCCCTACGAGCAGTACTTC. Its translation: CASSVGTSGDPYEQYF.

V gene TRBV5-5 combines with J gene TRBJ1-4; D remains unclear. Per germline, CDR1 SGHKS and CDR2 YYEKEE (reference sequence). V was cut by 3 bases and J by 2 bases, with 11 bases left in between. The CDR3 extends over 15 amino acids. The CDR3 protein is CASSSSPATNEKLFF. The CDR3 DNA reads as TGTGCCAGCAGCTCGTCTCCAGCGACTAATGAAAAACTGTTTTTT. Combining the CDR3 with reference TRBV5-5 and TRBJ1-4 gives the whole variable domain DAGVTQSPTHLIKTRGQQVTLRCSPISGHKSVSWYQQVLGQGPQFIFQYYEKEERGRGNFPDRFSARQFPNYSSELNVNALLLGDSALYLCASSSSPATNEKLFFGSGTQLSVL.

The genes are TRBV7-9 and TRBJ1-3, with a weak D call TRBD1 (6 bases). The CDR3 spans 15 residues. Germline V gene sequence: CDR1 SEHNR, CDR2 FQNEAQ (reference sequence). V gave up 5 bases and J gave up 4 bases, with 15 bases separating them. The DNA of the CDR3 is TGTGCCAGCAGCCAAGTCAGGGGCTCGGGAAACACCATATATTTT. Translated, it gives CASSQVRGSGNTIYF.

The CDR3, as DNA: TGCGCCAGCAGCTTGTCGACAGGGGGTACGACTAACTACGAGCAGTACTTC. It is translated as CASSLSTGGTTNYEQYF. The J gene is TRBJ2-5, the V gene TRBV5-1, with 9 nucleotides matching TRBD1. Judging by the DNA end, TRBJ2-7 fits better; the J call may be wrong. Germline V gene lookup returns CDR1 SGHRS and CDR2 YFSETQ. The CDR3 totals 17 residues.

This clone has just a few counts. V is TRBV5-6 and J is TRBJ1-3; D gene ambiguous. This CDR3 has 15 amino acids. Trimming removed 0 bases at V and 0 bases at J, with 7 bases between. In germline, CDR1 is SGHDT, CDR2 YYEEEE. For the CDR3, the DNA is TGTGCCAGCAGCTTGGACGACAACTCTGGAAACACCATATATTTT. Its translation is CASSLDDNSGNTIYF.

V gene TRBV5-5 combines with J gene TRBJ2-1; D not certain. The CDR3 sequence is 15 residues long. From germline, CDR1 is SGHKS and CDR2 YYEKEE (reference sequence). V was shortened by 4 bases and J by 2 bases, with 13 bases between the two germline ends. The CDR3 reads CASSPDSSTYNEQFF. The CDR3 nucleotides read TGTGCCAGCAGCCCGGATAGTAGCACCTACAATGAGCAGTTCTTC.

V usage is TRBV27 and J usage is TRBJ2-3; 8 nucleotides align to TRBD2. CDR1 MNHEY and CDR2 SMNVEV come from the germline V gene (reference sequence). CDR3 size: 15 residues. Trimming took 8 bases from V and 2 from J; bases not matched to a gene: 9. In nucleotides, the CDR3 is TGTGCCAGCCCGCGGGGGGCGGGGGACACAGATACGCAGTATTTT. It specifies CASPRGAGDTDTQYF.